This entry concerns a single T cell receptor beta chain. The antigen remains unidentified. The PCR used 60 Vbeta and 13 Jbeta primers. The protocol was immunoSEQ multiplex PCR, while the TCRdb copy is restricted to in-frame clones and leaves out a portion. The table has roughly 150,000 clones, about 80% seen once. The data derive from a study of cytomegalovirus exposure and HLA in healthy donors. Regarding the study as a whole: The study recorded around 160 TCR beta chains that were cytomegalovirus-associated.

Input material: PBMCs. The sequence was obtained from a girl aged 5 to 17 in good health and CMV-seropositive.

The CDR3 here is CASKSRGGYEQYF. The CDR3 DNA reads TGTGCCAGCAAATCGCGCGGGGGTTACGAGCAGTACTTC. The V gene is TRBV27, the J gene TRBJ2-7; 7 bases agree with TRBD2. Germline values: CDR1 MNHEY, CDR2 SMNVEV (reference sequence). The CDR3 loop spans 13 amino acids. V lost 7 bases to trimming and J lost 4 bases; unmatched junction nucleotides: 7.